Presented here are 31 T cell receptor beta chains from one specimen sequenced in a study of tumor and adjacent non-tumor tissue in lung cancer. The library came from three nested PCR rounds adapted from ARM-PCR protocols. MiXCR, run by TCRdb on the multiplex PCR reads, gives a single entry per CDR3 protein. Of about 200,000 distinct CDR3 sequences listed, about two thirds are singletons. The template was RNA from unsorted bulk tissue. The sequenced sample consisted of lung tumor tissue. Source of these receptors: a man aged 55 to 70 with non-small cell lung cancer.

The table lists this clonotype with a count of one. This could be a read error, since a much larger clone is one nucleotide away. J is TRBJ2-7 and V is TRBV29-1, with 8 positions matching TRBD2. Germline CDR1 is SQVTM and CDR2 is ANQGSEA. J was trimmed by 5 bases and V by 3 bases; bases with no gene match: 12. The CDR3 spans 15 residues. CDR3 DNA: TGCAGCGTTGACGGGAGCGGGAGTGGAAGGCACGAGCAGTACTTC. It codes for CSVDGSGSGRHEQYF.

This clonotype was seen more than once but under ten times. A read error may explain this, as a much larger clone is one base away. CDR3 nucleotide sequence: TGTGCCAACAGCTTCCCACTCTCTGGGGCCAACGTCCTGACTTTC. It yields the protein CANSFPLSGANVLTF. The chain carries TRBV5-6 and TRBJ2-6; no clear D. This CDR3 has 15 amino acids. Germline lookup yields CDR1 SGHDT and CDR2 YYEEEE. The variable domain in full, completed from reference TRBV5-6 and TRBJ2-6, reads DAGVTQSPTHLIKTRGQQVTLRCSPKSGHDTVSWYQQALGQGPQFIFQYYEEEERQRGNFPDRFSGHQFPNYSSELNVNALLLGDSALYLCANSFPLSGANVLTFGAGSRLTVL.

CDR3 nucleotide sequence: TGTGCCGGCAACGAGCGGGGGGGTCTGGAGACCCAGTACTTC. Amino acid sequence: CAGNERGGLETQYF. The chain combines TRBV28 with TRBJ2-5; 10 bases fit TRBD2. The V gene's germline CDR1 is MDHEN and CDR2 SYDVKM. V was pared by 11 bases and J by 5 bases, with 11 bases of the junction left unmatched. The CDR3 extends over 14 amino acids.

This clonotype was seen just once. The chain carries TRBV7-9 and TRBJ2-1, with TRBD2 matching 7 bases. CDR1 is SEHNR, CDR2 FQNEAQ, per germline (reference sequence). The J segment lost 5 bases and the V segment lost 10 bases, leaving 11 bases of the junction unmatched. There are 14 residues in the CDR3. The CDR3 here is CATGSAGNDNEQFF. The CDR3 DNA sequence: TGTGCCACCGGTTCAGCGGGAAACGACAATGAGCAGTTCTTC.

The V and J genes are TRBV5-1 and TRBJ2-1; D possibly uses TRBD1 or TRBD2 (5 bases each). Germline CDR1 is SGHRS and CDR2 is YFSETQ. V was pared by 4 bases and J by 1 base, with 12 bases between. This CDR3 region has 15 residues. CDR3 region: CASSLRERSYNEQFF. CDR3 nucleotides: TGCGCCAGCAGCCTCAGGGAGAGATCCTACAATGAGCAGTTCTTC.

Comments on this clonotype: Germline is not matched at one junction end, which may reflect a read error. The chain couples TRBV4-1 to TRBJ1-3; 8 bases line up with TRBD1. The CDR3 sequence is 16 residues long. The V gene's germline CDR1 is MGHRA and CDR2 YSYEKL. For the CDR3, the DNA is TGCGCCAGCAGCCTCGCAGACAGGGGATCTGGAAACTCCATATATTTT. Its translation: CASSLADRGSGNSIYF.

Details on this clonotype: At one end the junction does not follow the germline gene, possibly because of a read error. V gene TRBV20-1 combines with J gene TRBJ2-1; D may correspond to TRBD1 or TRBD2 (6 bases each). CDR3 size: 15 residues. Looked up from germline, CDR1 is DFQATT and CDR2 is SNEGSKA (reference sequence). CDR3 in DNA: TGCAGTGCTGACTCAGCTGGGGGGCCGTGCAATGAGCAGTTATTC. Translated: CSADSAGGPCNEQLF.

Note on this clonotype: At one end, the junction sequence differs from germline, possibly due to a read error. The chain links TRBV28 to TRBJ2-7, with a tentative D call TRBD2 (5 bases). This CDR3 is built from 15 residues. Per the germline V gene, CDR1 is MDHEN and CDR2 is SYDVKM. The CDR3 region is CASSQFLGGSYEQCF. CDR3 coding DNA: TGTGCCAGCAGTCAGTTTTTAGGAGGCTCCTACGAGCAGTGCTTC.

This clonotype was observed a few times. A read error may be the cause here, since a much bigger clone is one base away. The J gene is TRBJ2-5, the V gene TRBV12-3 or TRBV12-4, with unresolved D. The CDR3 covers 14 residues. In DNA, the CDR3 is TGTGCCAGCAGTTTAGGGCGGTTCCAAGGGACCCAGTACTTC. Translated: CASSLGRFQGTQYF.

The gene calls are TRBV20-1 and TRBJ2-7; 12 nucleotides agree with TRBD2. Germline assignment: CDR1 DFQATT and CDR2 SNEGSKA (reference sequence). With V trimmed by 6 bases and J by 3 bases, 6 bases remained unmatched. This CDR3 region has 14 residues. CDR3 loop: CSALRLAGVYEQYF. DNA of the CDR3: TGCAGTGCCCTTAGACTAGCGGGAGTCTACGAGCAGTACTTC.

With regard to this clonotype: Without the conserved terminal phenylalanine or tryptophan, this CDR3 likely stems from a read error. V and J are TRBV11-2 and TRBJ2-1; 8 bases fit TRBD1. CDR1 SGHAT and CDR2 FQNNGV come from the germline V gene. The CDR3 contains 17 residues. Trimming removed 4 bases from V and 2 bases from J; junction bases left unmatched: 10. The DNA for the CDR3 is TGTGCCAGCAGCTCCTCTCTAACAGGGGGAACCTACAATGAGCAGTTCGTC. Encoded protein: CASSSSLTGGTYNEQFV.

Worth noting for this clonotype: A read error may explain this, as a much larger clone is one base away. The V and J genes are TRBV29-1 and TRBJ1-2; D unresolved. This CDR3 region has 13 residues. CDR1 is SQVTM and CDR2 is ANQGSEA in the germline V gene. CDR3 coding DNA: TGCAGCGTTGAGTGGGTGCAACCCTATGGCTACATCTTC. Translated, it gives CSVEWVQPYGYIF.

J is TRBJ2-1 and V is TRBV6-2 or TRBV6-3, with 7 positions matching TRBD1. The CDR3 length is 13 residues. V lost 6 bases and J lost 8; bases outside the gene matches: 7. Germline V gene lookup returns CDR1 MNHEY and CDR2 SVGEGT. The CDR3 region has the DNA TGTGCCAGCAGGCTCACAGGGGTCGATGAGCAGTTCTTC. It translates to CASRLTGVDEQFF.

On this clonotype: A much larger clonotype is one base distant, so this may be a read error. The V and J genes are TRBV7-9 and TRBJ1-2, with D possibly being TRBD1 (6 bases). This CDR3 is 17 amino acids long. Germline V CDR1 and CDR2: SEHNR, FQNEAQ (reference sequence). The CDR3 sequence: CASNLERPGQLRYGYTF. The CDR3 coding sequence is TGTGCCAGCAACTTAGAACGCCCGGGACAATTAAGATATGGCTACACCTTC. The full variable domain, with the rest looked up from reference TRBV7-9 and TRBJ1-2, is DTGVSQNPRHKITKRGQNVTFRCDPISEHNRLYWYRQTLGQGPEFLTYFQNEAQLEKSRLLSDRFSAERPKGSFSTLEIQRTEQGDSAMYLCASNLERPGQLRYGYTFGSGTRLTVV.

The chain carries TRBV6-1 and TRBJ2-7, with TRBD2 matching 11 bases. CDR1 is MNHNS, CDR2 SASEGT, per germline. V shed 2 bases and J 4 bases; nucleotides not matched to a gene: 4. The CDR3 runs 15 residues. The CDR3 reads CASSENLAGGYEQYF. The CDR3 DNA follows: TGTGCCAGCAGTGAAAATCTAGCGGGGGGATACGAGCAGTACTTC.

Concerning this clonotype: Since a much larger clone is just one base distant, this may be a read error. The chain couples TRBV20-1 to TRBJ1-1, with D possibly TRBD1 on 5 matching bases. Germline V gene lookup returns CDR1 DFQATT and CDR2 SNEGSKA (reference sequence). With 4 bases removed from V and 2 bases from J, the gap between germline ends came to 14 bases. The CDR3 totals 14 residues. CDR3 protein: CSATLGGTNTEAFF. The CDR3 DNA is TGCAGTGCTACCCTCGGGGGGACTAACACTGAAGCTTTCTTT.

In the case of this clonotype: This is likely a read error, given that the CDR3 carries no conserved phenylalanine or tryptophan at its end. The chain couples TRBV20-1 to TRBJ1-2; tentative D call: TRBD1 (5 bases). The V and J ends lost 4 bases and 2 bases respectively, with 8 bases between them. The CDR3 runs to 12 residues. CDR1 and CDR2 from the germline V gene are DFQATT and SNEGSKA (reference sequence). CDR3 sequence: CSAIGGNYGYTS. The CDR3 region has the DNA TGCAGTGCTATCGGGGGAAACTATGGCTACACCTCA.

Notes on this clonotype: The conserved closing phenylalanine or tryptophan is absent in this CDR3, likely reflecting a read error. The chain uses TRBV12-3 or TRBV12-4 and TRBJ1-5; 7 bases are shared with TRBD1. This CDR3 comprises 16 residues. The CDR3 region has the DNA TGTGCCAGCAGTTTAGGTAGGACAGGTAGCAATCAACCCCAGCATTTG. This codes for CASSLGRTGSNQPQHL.

V and J are TRBV12-3 or TRBV12-4 and TRBJ1-1; the match to TRBD1 covers 7 bases. Trimming took 8 bases from V and 4 from J; bases not matched to a gene: 10. CDR3 length: 14 residues. The CDR3 sequence: CASRQEGASTEAFF. The CDR3 DNA is TGTGCCAGCCGTCAAGAGGGGGCGAGCACTGAAGCTTTCTTT.

The table lists this clonotype with a few counts. The genes are TRBV20-1 and TRBJ2-3, with 9 bases aligning to TRBD2. The V and J ends lost 5 bases and 0 bases, in that order; junction bases with no gene match: 0. The germline V gene encodes CDR1 DFQATT and CDR2 SNEGSKA (reference sequence). This CDR3 is built from 13 residues. Here the CDR3 DNA reads TGCAGTGCTGGACTAGCGAGCACAGATACGCAGTATTTT. It is translated as CSAGLASTDTQYF.

Of note for this clonotype: The CDR3 carries no conserved terminal phenylalanine or tryptophan, so it likely arises from a read error. No DNA is shown, since the ends of the CDR3 on it are uncertain; the CDR3 is the one TCRdb lists. The chain couples TRBV4-3 to TRBJ2-7; the table's D call, TRBD1, was not checked against the DNA. 14 amino acids form the CDR3, both terminal residues included. Germline CDR1 and CDR2: LGHNA and YSLEER. CDR3 protein: CASSQRDRGDEQYL.

The J gene is TRBJ2-7, the V gene TRBV20-1; 8 bases match TRBD2. This CDR3 contains 14 residues. Germline lookup yields CDR1 DFQATT and CDR2 SNEGSKA (reference sequence). V gave up 1 base and J gave up 5 bases; unmatched junction bases: 7. CDR3 protein: CSARVTSVRDEQYF. The CDR3 nucleotides are TGCAGTGCTAGAGTGACTAGCGTGAGGGACGAGCAGTACTTC.

Concerning this clonotype: Compared with germline, one end of the junction differs, possibly owing to a read error. The chain uses TRBV4-3 and TRBJ1-2; no clear D gene. CDR1 is LGHNA, CDR2 YSLEER, per germline. This CDR3 is built from 15 residues. For the CDR3, the DNA is TGCGCCAGCAGCCTCGGACTCGTAGCTAACTATGGCTACATCTTC. This gives the protein CASSLGLVANYGYIF.

CDR3 sequence: CASSSWGSEVLYGYTF. CDR3 bases: TGTGCCAGCAGCTCTTGGGGATCGGAGGTTCTCTATGGCTACACCTTC. The V call is TRBV5-4, the J call TRBJ1-2; D remains ambiguous. The CDR3 is 16 amino acids. Germline V gene lookup returns CDR1 SGHNT and CDR2 YYREEE (reference sequence). Deletions cut 3 bases from V and 4 bases from J, with 19 bases between.

J is TRBJ2-6 and V is TRBV6-5; no firm D call. CDR1 and CDR2 (germline): MNHEY, SVGAGI. V was clipped by 2 bases and J by 0 bases, with 8 bases between them. The CDR3 covers 16 residues. The CDR3, as DNA: TGTGCCAGCAGTTACAGCAGCTACTCTGGGGCCAACGTCCTGACTTTC. It encodes CASSYSSYSGANVLTF.

A word on this clonotype: It may be a read error: a sequence one base away is much more abundant. The chain joins TRBV12-3 or TRBV12-4 to TRBJ1-3; 7 nucleotides line up with TRBD1. The CDR3 totals 20 residues. V lost 6 bases and J lost 1; bases outside the gene matches: 21. CDR3 amino acids: CASRTQGVRSKLFSGNTIYF. The CDR3 coding sequence is TGTGCCAGCAGGACTCAGGGGGTGAGGAGTAAACTTTTTTCTGGAAACACCATATATTTT.

The rearrangement links TRBV29-1 to TRBJ2-7; tentatively, D is TRBD1 (5 bases). CDR3 length: 12 residues. Germline loops: CDR1 SQVTM, CDR2 ANQGSEA. Between the trimmed V and J ends, which lost 3 bases and 6 bases, there was a span of 12 bases. The CDR3 here is CSVEIRVGEQYF. The CDR3 nucleotides read TGCAGCGTTGAGATCAGGGTAGGCGAGCAGTACTTC.

About this clonotype: A much larger clonotype is one base distant, so this may be a read error. The chain has TRBV29-1 and TRBJ2-7, with D possibly matching TRBD2 (5 bases). CDR3 length equals 12 residues. The germline V gene has CDR1 SQVTM and CDR2 ANQGSEA. As DNA, the CDR3 is TGCAGCGGGAGGACGGACTCCTACGAGCGGTACTTC. Amino acids: CSGRTDSYERYF.

This clonotype was detected only once. Since a much larger clone is just one base distant, this may be a read error. The J gene is TRBJ2-7, the V gene TRBV4-1, with D perhaps TRBD2 (6 bases). The CDR3 loop spans 16 amino acids. Trimming pared 3 bases from V and 1 base from J, leaving 16 bases between. Germline V gene sequence: CDR1 MGHRA, CDR2 YSYEKL. CDR3 in DNA: TGCGCCAGCAGCCATGATTTCCCCGGGGGATCCTACGAGCAGTACTTC. Translated: CASSHDFPGGSYEQYF.

This clonotype was recorded a few times. The chain employs TRBV11-2 and TRBJ2-5; a weak D match, TRBD2 (5 bases). V was clipped by 9 bases and J by 5 bases, with 16 bases between them. This CDR3 is built from 13 residues. The germline gives CDR1 SGHAT, CDR2 FQNNGV. This CDR3 is CASSNGSGETQYF. DNA for the CDR3: TGTGCCAGTAGCAACGGCTCGGGGGAGACCCAGTACTTC.

Note on this clonotype: This may come from a read error, since a much larger clone is one base off. The chain couples TRBV6-1 to TRBJ2-3; D may be TRBD1 or TRBD2 (6 bases each). The CDR3 has 14 amino acids. Between the trimmed V and J ends, which lost 2 bases and 10 bases, there was a span of 16 bases. In germline, CDR1 is MNHNS, CDR2 SASEGT. CDR3 DNA sequence: TGTGCCAGCAGTGAACGCGGGACAAGGGGGTCGCAGTATTTT. Protein sequence: CASSERGTRGSQYF.